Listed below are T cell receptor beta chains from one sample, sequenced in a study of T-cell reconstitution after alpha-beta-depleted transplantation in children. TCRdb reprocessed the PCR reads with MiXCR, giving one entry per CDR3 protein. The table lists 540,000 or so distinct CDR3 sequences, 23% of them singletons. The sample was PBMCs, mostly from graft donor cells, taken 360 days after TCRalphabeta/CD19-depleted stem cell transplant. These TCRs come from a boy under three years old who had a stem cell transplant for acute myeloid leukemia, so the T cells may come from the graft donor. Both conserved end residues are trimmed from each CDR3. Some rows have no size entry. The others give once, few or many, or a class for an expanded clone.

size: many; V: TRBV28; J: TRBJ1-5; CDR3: ASATGGGGNQPQH
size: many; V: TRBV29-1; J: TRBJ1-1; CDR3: SVGGANEAF
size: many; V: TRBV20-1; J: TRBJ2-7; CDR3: SAGTGRPPYEQY
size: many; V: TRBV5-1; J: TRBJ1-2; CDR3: ASSLEQPPYT
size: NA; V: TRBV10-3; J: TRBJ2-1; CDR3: AISIRQGGDNEQF
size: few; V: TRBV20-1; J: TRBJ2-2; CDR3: SARALRLAGDTGELF
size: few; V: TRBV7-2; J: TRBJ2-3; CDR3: ASSPGTVQY
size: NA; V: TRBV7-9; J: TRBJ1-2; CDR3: ASSLGAIRAPGYT
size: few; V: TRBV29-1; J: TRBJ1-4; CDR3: SVVYGTEGKLF
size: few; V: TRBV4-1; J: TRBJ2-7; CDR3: ASSQENRGYTYEQY
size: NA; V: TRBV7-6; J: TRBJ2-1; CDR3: ASSLGPTYNEQF